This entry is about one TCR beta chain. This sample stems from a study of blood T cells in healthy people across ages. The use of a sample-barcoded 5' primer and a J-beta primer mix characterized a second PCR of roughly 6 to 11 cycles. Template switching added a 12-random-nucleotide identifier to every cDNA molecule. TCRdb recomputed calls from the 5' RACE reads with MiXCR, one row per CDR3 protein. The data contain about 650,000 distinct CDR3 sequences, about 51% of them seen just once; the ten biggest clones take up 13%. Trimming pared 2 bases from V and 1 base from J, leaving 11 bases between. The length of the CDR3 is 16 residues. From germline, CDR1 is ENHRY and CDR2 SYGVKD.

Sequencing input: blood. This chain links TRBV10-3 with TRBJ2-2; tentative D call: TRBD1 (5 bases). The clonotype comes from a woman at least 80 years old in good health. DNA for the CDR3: TGTGCCATCAGTGAGCCTCGAGGACAGAACACCGGGGAGCTGTTTTTT. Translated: CAISEPRGQNTGELFF.